Below, 19 T cell receptor beta chains from the same sample are listed, as sequenced in a study of brain T cells in children with intractable seizures. Method: immunoSEQ multiplex PCR; TCRdb's copy keeps in-frame clones and lacks some. Seen here are 80,000 or so clones, 93% observed once, and the top ten hold roughly 1.4%. Sequencing used peripheral blood, obtained at surgery. The receptors were sampled from a boy younger than two with tuberous sclerosis and intractable seizures.

The chain combines TRBV10-3 with TRBJ2-7; 9 bases align to TRBD1. With 3 bases clipped from V and 3 bases from J, the junction kept 9 bases outside the gene matches. There are 16 residues in the CDR3. The germline V gene has CDR1 ENHRY and CDR2 SYGVKD. CDR3 bases: TGTGCCATCAGTGACTCAGTGGACAGGGGTGTCTACGAGCAGTACTTC. This gives the protein CAISDSVDRGVYEQYF.

The gene calls are TRBV10-2 and TRBJ2-1; maybe TRBD2 (5 bases). Trimming stripped 10 bases from V and 4 bases from J, with 20 bases between. Germline V lookup: CDR1 WSHSY, CDR2 SAAADI. This CDR3 has 15 amino acids. This CDR3 reads CATGPEAPFYNEQFF. Written as DNA, the CDR3 is TGCGCCACTGGTCCGGAGGCACCTTTTTACAATGAGCAGTTCTTC.

The chain carries TRBV24-1 and TRBJ2-2; the D is unclear. CDR3 length equals 13 residues. Germline CDR1 and CDR2: KGHDR and SFDVKD. Between the trimmed V and J ends, which lost 5 bases and 4 bases, there was a span of 7 bases. The CDR3 spells CATSGWSTGELFF. The CDR3 coding sequence is TGTGCCACCAGTGGATGGAGCACCGGGGAGCTGTTTTTT.

The J gene is TRBJ1-3, the V gene TRBV9; D uncertain. Germline CDR1 reads SGDLS; CDR2 reads YYNGEE. The germline V and J ends were trimmed by 3 bases and 1 base, with 5 bases remaining between them. CDR3 length: 13 residues. CDR3 loop: CASSAVSGNTIYF. The CDR3, as DNA: TGTGCCAGCAGCGCAGTATCTGGAAACACCATATATTTT.

The chain joins TRBV7-2 to TRBJ2-7; 14 positions agree with TRBD2. Germline assignment: CDR1 SGHTA and CDR2 FQGNSA. The CDR3 is 15 amino acids. V shed 6 bases and J 3 bases; nucleotides not matched to a gene: 4. The chain's CDR3 is CASRRTSGGSYEQYF. CDR3 nucleotides: TGTGCCAGCAGACGGACTAGCGGGGGGAGCTACGAGCAGTACTTC.

The chain links TRBV19 to TRBJ2-7; possibly TRBD2 for D (6 bases). The germline V gene encodes CDR1 LNHDA and CDR2 SQIVND (reference sequence). CDR3 size: 14 residues. Trimming stripped 9 bases from V and 5 bases from J, with 20 bases between. CDR3 sequence reads: CASNPRDGGHEQYF. The DNA of the CDR3 is TGTGCCAGCAATCCGCGGGACGGAGGCCACGAGCAGTACTTC.

The rearrangement joins TRBV6-5 to TRBJ2-5, with 8 nucleotides matching TRBD2. The length of the CDR3 is 15 residues. Germline V gives CDR1 MNHEY, CDR2 SVGAGI. The V and J ends lost 0 bases and 0 bases, in that order; junction bases with no gene match: 0. CDR3 bases: TGTGCCAGCAGTTACTCCGGGGGGGACCAAGAGACCCAGTACTTC. Protein product: CASSYSGGDQETQYF.

This clone was observed once. The V and J genes are TRBV10-3 and TRBJ1-1; possible D gene TRBD1, 5 bases. This CDR3 region has 14 residues. The V and J ends lost 6 bases and 4 bases respectively, with 15 bases between them. Germline V gene data show CDR1 as ENHRY and CDR2 as SYGVKD. The CDR3 is CAIRRQGEVTEAFF. The CDR3 bases are TGTGCCATCAGGAGGCAGGGTGAGGTCACTGAAGCTTTCTTT.

The rearrangement uses TRBV7-9 and TRBJ2-3; D call uncertain. The CDR3 runs 15 residues. V was trimmed by 1 base and J by 2 bases, leaving 10 bases between them. Germline CDR1 is SEHNR and CDR2 is FQNEAQ (reference sequence). The CDR3 region is CASSLEDGFTDTQYF. The CDR3 DNA sequence: TGTGCCAGCAGCTTAGAGGACGGCTTCACAGATACGCAGTATTTT.

The gene calls are TRBV10-3 and TRBJ1-6, with a weak D call TRBD1 (5 bases). The CDR3 loop spans 13 amino acids. Germline lookup yields CDR1 ENHRY and CDR2 SYGVKD. V was clipped by 10 bases and J by 4 bases, with 11 bases between them. CDR3 in amino acids: CATSPGYNSPLHF. In DNA form, the CDR3 reads TGTGCCACTAGTCCAGGGTATAATTCACCCCTCCACTTT.

The chain uses TRBV9 and TRBJ2-1; 9 nucleotides agree with TRBD2. The CDR3 consists of 16 residues. CDR1 is SGDLS and CDR2 is YYNGEE in the germline V gene. The ends lost 1 base at V and 2 bases at J; junction bases unmatched: 4. The CDR3 region has the DNA TGTGCCAGCAGCGTAAAGCGGGAGGACCCCTACAATGAGCAGTTCTTC. This sequence encodes CASSVKREDPYNEQFF. Complete variable domain (other parts from reference TRBV9 and TRBJ2-1): DSGVTQTPKHLITATGQRVTLRCSPRSGDLSVYWYQQSLDQGLQFLIQYYNGEERAKGNILERFSAQQFPDLHSELNLSSLELGDSALYFCASSVKREDPYNEQFFGPGTRLTVL.

This chain joins TRBV6-2 or TRBV6-3 and TRBJ2-1; D unclear. Germline V gene data show CDR1 as MNHEY and CDR2 as SVGEGT. V was trimmed by 0 bases and J by 8 bases, leaving 11 bases between them. This CDR3 is 14 amino acids long. CDR3 sequence reads: CASSYSTRWDEQFF. DNA of the CDR3: TGTGCCAGCAGTTACTCGACTCGATGGGATGAGCAGTTCTTC.

The chain joins TRBV7-9 to TRBJ2-3; D is unresolved. Per the germline V gene, CDR1 is SEHNR and CDR2 is FQNEAQ (reference sequence). The CDR3 covers 15 residues. Trimming cost V 4 bases and J 6 bases, with 17 bases left between them. This CDR3 reads CASSSTRHPGDTQYF. In DNA form, the CDR3 reads TGTGCCAGCAGCTCCACCCGCCACCCCGGCGATACGCAGTATTTT. Combining the CDR3 with reference TRBV7-9 and TRBJ2-3 gives the whole variable domain DTGVSQNPRHKITKRGQNVTFRCDPISEHNRLYWYRQTLGQGPEFLTYFQNEAQLEKSRLLSDRFSAERPKGSFSTLEIQRTEQGDSAMYLCASSSTRHPGDTQYFGPGTRLTVL.

This chain connects TRBV11-2 to TRBJ1-1; D ambiguous. The V and J ends lost 5 bases and 0 bases respectively, with 7 bases between them. This CDR3 comprises 13 residues. Germline V gives CDR1 SGHAT, CDR2 FQNNGV. The CDR3: CASSETVNTEAFF. CDR3 coding DNA: TGTGCCAGCAGCGAAACAGTGAACACTGAAGCTTTCTTT.

The chain carries TRBV30 and TRBJ2-7; D not certain. The CDR3 has 11 residues. Germline-derived CDR1 and CDR2 are GTSNPN and SVGIG (reference sequence). Trimming shortened V by 3 bases and J by 1 base, and 4 bases separated the two germline ends. CDR3 loop: CAWRVSYEQYF. The CDR3 DNA reads as TGTGCCTGGAGGGTATCCTACGAGCAGTACTTC. Variable domain in full (rest from reference TRBV30 and TRBJ2-7): SQTIHQWPATLVQPVGSPLSLECTVEGTSNPNLYWYRQAAGRGLQLLFYSVGIGQISSEVPQNLSASRPQDRQFILSSKKLLLSDSGFYLCAWRVSYEQYFGPGTRLTVT.

This chain connects TRBV24-1 to TRBJ1-1; D unresolved. CDR1 and CDR2 (germline): KGHDR, SFDVKD. This CDR3 has 11 amino acids. The germline V and J ends were trimmed by 6 bases and 2 bases, with 3 bases remaining between them. CDR3 DNA sequence: TGTGCCACCAGTCAAAACACTGAAGCTTTCTTT. Its translation: CATSQNTEAFF.

The chain joins TRBV5-1 to TRBJ2-1, with 8 nucleotides matching TRBD1. The CDR3 has 14 residues. The J segment lost 10 bases and the V segment lost 0 bases, leaving 6 bases of the junction unmatched. CDR1 SGHRS and CDR2 YFSETQ come from the germline V gene. This CDR3 is CASSLGDRGMEQFF. The CDR3 bases are TGCGCCAGCAGCTTGGGAGACAGGGGAATGGAGCAGTTCTTC.

The chain is built from TRBV6-1 and TRBJ2-1; 10 nucleotides match TRBD2. CDR3 length equals 16 residues. Germline V gene data show CDR1 as MNHNS and CDR2 as SASEGT. J gave up 2 bases and V 4 bases, and 5 bases lay outside the gene matches. The CDR3 sequence is CASSVPGLAAYNEQFF. In DNA form, the CDR3 reads TGTGCCAGCAGTGTCCCAGGACTAGCGGCCTACAATGAGCAGTTCTTC.

This chain joins TRBV5-1 and TRBJ2-1; the D call may be TRBD1 or TRBD2 (6 bases each). Trimming took off 2 bases at V and 7 bases at J, with 7 bases between the two ends. The CDR3 spans 12 residues. CDR1 is SGHRS, CDR2 YFSETQ, per germline. CDR3 sequence (DNA): TGCGCCAGCAGCTTAGGGGGGAATGAGCAGTTCTTC. This translates into CASSLGGNEQFF.